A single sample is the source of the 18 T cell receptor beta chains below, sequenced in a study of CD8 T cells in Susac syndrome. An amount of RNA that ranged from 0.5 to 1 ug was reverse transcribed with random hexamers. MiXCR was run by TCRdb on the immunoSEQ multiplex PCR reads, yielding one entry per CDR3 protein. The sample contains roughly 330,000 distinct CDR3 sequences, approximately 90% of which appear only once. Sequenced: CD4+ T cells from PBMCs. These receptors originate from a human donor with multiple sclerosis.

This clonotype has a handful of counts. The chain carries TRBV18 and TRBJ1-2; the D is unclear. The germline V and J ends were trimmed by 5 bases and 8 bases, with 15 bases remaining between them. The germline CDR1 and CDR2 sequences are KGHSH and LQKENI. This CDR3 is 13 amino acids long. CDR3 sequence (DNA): TGTGCCAGCTCAGATCGGACGATCCGGGGCTACACCTTC. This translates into CASSDRTIRGYTF.

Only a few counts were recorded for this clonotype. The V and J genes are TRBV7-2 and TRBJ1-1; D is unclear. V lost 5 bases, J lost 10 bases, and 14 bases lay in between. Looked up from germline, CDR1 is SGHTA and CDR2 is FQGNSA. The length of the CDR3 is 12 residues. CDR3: CASSPTTPLAFF. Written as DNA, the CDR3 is TGTGCCAGCAGCCCGACGACCCCACTAGCTTTCTTT.

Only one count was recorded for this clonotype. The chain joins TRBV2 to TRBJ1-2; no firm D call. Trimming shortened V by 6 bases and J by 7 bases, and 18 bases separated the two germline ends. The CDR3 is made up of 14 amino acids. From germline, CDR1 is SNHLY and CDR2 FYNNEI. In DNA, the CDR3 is TGTGCCAGCAGCAGCAAGAATCGGGTCGGTGGCTACACCTTC. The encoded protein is CASSSKNRVGGYTF.

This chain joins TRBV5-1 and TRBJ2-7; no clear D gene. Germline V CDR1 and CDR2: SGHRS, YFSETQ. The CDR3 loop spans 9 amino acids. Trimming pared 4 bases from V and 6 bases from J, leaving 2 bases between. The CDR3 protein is CASSGEQYF. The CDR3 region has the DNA TGCGCCAGCAGCGGCGAGCAGTACTTC.

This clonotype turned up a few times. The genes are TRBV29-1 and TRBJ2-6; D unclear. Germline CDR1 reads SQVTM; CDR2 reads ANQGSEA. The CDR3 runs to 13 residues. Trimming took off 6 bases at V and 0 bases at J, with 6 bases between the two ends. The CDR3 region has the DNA TGCAGCGTCTCGAACTCTGGGGCCAACGTCCTGACTTTC. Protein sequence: CSVSNSGANVLTF.

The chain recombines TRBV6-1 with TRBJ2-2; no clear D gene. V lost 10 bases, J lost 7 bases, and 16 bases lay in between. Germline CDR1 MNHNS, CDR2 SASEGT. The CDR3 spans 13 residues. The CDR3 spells CANGALYGGELFF. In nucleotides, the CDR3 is TGTGCCAACGGCGCACTGTATGGCGGGGAGCTGTTTTTT.

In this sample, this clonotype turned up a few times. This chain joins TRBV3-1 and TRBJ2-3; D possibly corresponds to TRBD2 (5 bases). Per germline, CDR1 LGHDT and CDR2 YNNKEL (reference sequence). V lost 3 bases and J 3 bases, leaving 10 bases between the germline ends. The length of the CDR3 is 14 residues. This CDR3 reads CASSQGRGTDTQYF. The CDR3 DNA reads TGTGCCAGCAGCCAGGGTAGAGGGACAGATACGCAGTATTTT.

The DNA for the CDR3 is TGTGCCAGCAGTGATCATAAGGGGGCTGGAAACACCATATATTTT. It translates to CASSDHKGAGNTIYF. The chain recombines TRBV25-1 with TRBJ1-3; tentative D call: TRBD1 (6 bases). The CDR3 extends over 15 amino acids. V was pared by 3 bases and J by 2 bases, with 11 bases between. Germline loops: CDR1 MGHDK, CDR2 SYGVNS.

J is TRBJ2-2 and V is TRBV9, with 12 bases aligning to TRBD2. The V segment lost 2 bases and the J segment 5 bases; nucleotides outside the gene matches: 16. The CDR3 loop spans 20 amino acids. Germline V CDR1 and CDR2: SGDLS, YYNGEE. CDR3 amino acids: CASSVRQGLAGGVDTGELFF. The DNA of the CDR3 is TGTGCCAGCAGCGTTCGACAGGGGCTAGCGGGGGGGGTAGATACCGGGGAGCTGTTTTTT.

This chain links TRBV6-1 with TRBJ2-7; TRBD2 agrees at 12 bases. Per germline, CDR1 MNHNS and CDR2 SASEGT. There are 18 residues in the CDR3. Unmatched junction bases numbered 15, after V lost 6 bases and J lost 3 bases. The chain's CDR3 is CASRNAPGLAGYNYEQYF. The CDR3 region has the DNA TGTGCCAGCAGAAATGCGCCCGGACTAGCGGGATACAACTACGAGCAGTACTTC.

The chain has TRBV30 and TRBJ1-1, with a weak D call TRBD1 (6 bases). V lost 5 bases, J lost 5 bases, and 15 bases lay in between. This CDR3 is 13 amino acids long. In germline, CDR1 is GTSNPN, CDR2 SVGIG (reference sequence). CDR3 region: CAWSLQGWTEAFF. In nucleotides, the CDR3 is TGTGCCTGGTCCCTACAGGGCTGGACTGAAGCTTTCTTT.

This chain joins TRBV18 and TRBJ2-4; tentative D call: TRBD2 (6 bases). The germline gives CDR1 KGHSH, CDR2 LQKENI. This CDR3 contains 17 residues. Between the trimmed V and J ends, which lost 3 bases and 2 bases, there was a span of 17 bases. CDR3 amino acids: CASSPWDSTKPKNIQYF. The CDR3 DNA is TGTGCCAGCTCACCGTGGGACTCCACGAAACCCAAAAACATTCAGTACTTC.

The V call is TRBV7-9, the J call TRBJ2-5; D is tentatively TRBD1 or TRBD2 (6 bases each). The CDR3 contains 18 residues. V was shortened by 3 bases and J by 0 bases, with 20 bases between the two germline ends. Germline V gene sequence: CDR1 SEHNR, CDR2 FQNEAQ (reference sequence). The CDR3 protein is CASSLLSRGPWYQETQYF. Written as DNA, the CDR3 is TGTGCCAGCAGCTTGCTTTCCCGGGGGCCCTGGTACCAAGAGACCCAGTACTTC.

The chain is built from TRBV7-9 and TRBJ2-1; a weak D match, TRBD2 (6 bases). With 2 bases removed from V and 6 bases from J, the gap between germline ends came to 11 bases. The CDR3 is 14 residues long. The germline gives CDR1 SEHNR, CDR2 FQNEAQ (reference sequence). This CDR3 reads CASSLTGVINEQFF. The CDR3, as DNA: TGTGCCAGCAGCTTAACGGGAGTTATCAATGAGCAGTTCTTC.

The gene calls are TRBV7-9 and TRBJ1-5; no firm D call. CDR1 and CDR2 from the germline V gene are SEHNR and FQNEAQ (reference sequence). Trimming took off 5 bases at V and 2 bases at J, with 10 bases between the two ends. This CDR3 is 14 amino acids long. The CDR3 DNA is TGTGCCAGCAGCCCGCCGGTAGGCAATCAGCCCCAGCATTTT. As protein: CASSPPVGNQPQHF.

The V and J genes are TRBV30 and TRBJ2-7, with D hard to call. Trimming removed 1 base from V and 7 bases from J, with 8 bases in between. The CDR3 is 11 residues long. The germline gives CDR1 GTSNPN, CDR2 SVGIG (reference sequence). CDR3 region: CAWSGAWEQYF. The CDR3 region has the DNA TGTGCCTGGAGTGGTGCGTGGGAGCAGTACTTC. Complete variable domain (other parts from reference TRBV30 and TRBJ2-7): SQTIHQWPATLVQPVGSPLSLECTVEGTSNPNLYWYRQAAGRGLQLLFYSVGIGQISSEVPQNLSASRPQDRQFILSSKKLLLSDSGFYLCAWSGAWEQYFGPGTRLTVT.

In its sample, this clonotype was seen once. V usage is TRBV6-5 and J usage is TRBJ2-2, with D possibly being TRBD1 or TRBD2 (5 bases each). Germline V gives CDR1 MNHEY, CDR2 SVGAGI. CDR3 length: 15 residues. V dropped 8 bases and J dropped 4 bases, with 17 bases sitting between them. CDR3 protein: CASGSGSGSTGELFF. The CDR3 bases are TGTGCCAGCGGGTCGGGATCAGGGTCCACCGGGGAGCTGTTTTTT.

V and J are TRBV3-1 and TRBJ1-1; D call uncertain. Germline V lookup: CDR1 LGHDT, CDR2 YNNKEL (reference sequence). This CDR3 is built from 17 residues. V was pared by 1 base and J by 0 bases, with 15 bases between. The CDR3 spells CASSQAKTSNMNTEAFF. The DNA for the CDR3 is TGTGCCAGCAGCCAAGCTAAGACGTCTAATATGAACACTGAAGCTTTCTTT.